One and the same sample provided the 19 T cell receptor beta chains below, sequenced in a study of OX40 agonist ivuxolimab in advanced cancers. Sequencing was performed with immunoSEQ multiplex PCR; in TCRdb, only in-frame clones are kept and a portion is missing. This table holds about 69,000 clones, over 60% found once. The material sequenced was CD4+ or CD8+ T cells sorted from blood, taken in a trial of the OX40 agonist ivuxolimab. These receptors came from an adult with an advanced solid tumor such as melanoma, head and neck, liver or kidney cancer.

V gene TRBV5-4 combines with J gene TRBJ1-1; tentatively, D is TRBD1 (5 bases). The V end lost 6 bases, the J end lost 1 base, and 13 bases lay between the germline ends. The CDR3 extends over 14 amino acids. Per the germline V gene, CDR1 is SGHNT and CDR2 is YYREEE (reference sequence). The CDR3 loop is CASTPGTSNTEAFF. CDR3 in DNA: TGTGCCAGCACCCCAGGGACCTCGAACACTGAAGCTTTCTTT.

The CDR3 DNA sequence: TGTGCCTGGAATGGGTACAATGAGCAGTTCTTC. Translated, it gives CAWNGYNEQFF. The V and J genes are TRBV30 and TRBJ2-1; no clear D gene. The germline V gene encodes CDR1 GTSNPN and CDR2 SVGIG (reference sequence). The germline V and J ends were trimmed by 4 bases and 4 bases, with 5 bases remaining between them. CDR3 size: 11 residues.

This chain joins TRBV18 and TRBJ1-1, with D hard to call. The V gene lost 3 bases and the J gene lost 1 base, with 15 bases spanning the gap. The germline V gene has CDR1 KGHSH and CDR2 LQKENI. This CDR3 comprises 16 residues. The CDR3 DNA is TGTGCCAGCTCACCGAGTATGGTAGGGAAGAACACTGAAGCTTTCTTT. Protein: CASSPSMVGKNTEAFF. Using reference TRBV18 and TRBJ1-1 for the parts outside the CDR3, the full variable domain is NAGVMQNPRHLVRRRGQEARLRCSPMKGHSHVYWYRQLPEEGLKFMVYLQKENIIDESGMPKERFSAEFPKEGPSILRIQQVVRGDSAAYFCASSPSMVGKNTEAFFGQGTRLTVV.

The chain has TRBV6-5 and TRBJ1-2, with D perhaps TRBD1 (6 bases). V was trimmed by 6 bases and J by 1 base, leaving 6 bases between them. Germline loops: CDR1 MNHEY, CDR2 SVGAGI. There are 12 residues in the CDR3. The CDR3 coding sequence is TGTGCCAGCAGACAGGGTAACTATGGCTACACCTTC. It codes for CASRQGNYGYTF.

There are a few counts of this clone. V is TRBV15 and J is TRBJ2-4; no firm D call. V shed 1 base and J shed 0 bases, with 10 bases lying between them. From germline, CDR1 is LNHNV and CDR2 YYDKDF (reference sequence). This CDR3 is 16 amino acids long. The CDR3, as DNA: TGTGCCACCAGCAGAGGTCAGGAGTTAGCCAAAAACATTCAGTACTTC. Its translation: CATSRGQELAKNIQYF.

The chain joins TRBV30 to TRBJ1-5; no reliable D call. This CDR3 comprises 13 residues. CDR1 is GTSNPN and CDR2 is SVGIG in the germline V gene (reference sequence). Trimming took 0 bases from V and 0 from J, leaving 3 bases between them. This CDR3 reads CAWSVDSNQPQHF. In nucleotides, the CDR3 is TGTGCCTGGAGTGTAGATAGCAATCAGCCCCAGCATTTT.

This chain connects TRBV2 to TRBJ2-5, with 15 positions matching TRBD2. Germline-derived CDR1 and CDR2 are SNHLY and FYNNEI. The CDR3 runs 17 residues. V was pared by 4 bases and J by 8 bases, with 11 bases of the junction left unmatched. CDR3 region: CASSGPRQGLAGGTQYF. CDR3 coding DNA: TGTGCCAGCAGTGGACCGAGGCAGGGACTAGCGGGGGGTACCCAGTACTTC.

The CDR3 loop reads CASSQAGASQPQHF. Written as DNA, the CDR3 is TGCGCCAGCAGCCAAGCAGGGGCATCGCAGCCCCAGCATTTT. V usage is TRBV4-1 and J usage is TRBJ1-5; a possible D gene is TRBD1 (6 bases). The germline gives CDR1 MGHRA, CDR2 YSYEKL. The CDR3 has 14 amino acids. Trimming left V 1 base short and J 7 bases short, with 11 bases between.

The V gene is TRBV5-1, the J gene TRBJ2-1, with 7 bases matching TRBD2. This CDR3 region has 12 residues. Trimming cost V 6 bases and J 5 bases; bases outside gene matches: 2. CDR1 and CDR2 from the germline V gene are SGHRS and YFSETQ. The CDR3 protein is CASISGNNEQFF. CDR3 DNA: TGCGCCAGCATCAGCGGGAACAATGAGCAGTTCTTC.

The genes are TRBV10-3 and TRBJ1-2, with D possibly matching TRBD1 (5 bases). Germline loops: CDR1 ENHRY, CDR2 SYGVKD. The CDR3 totals 13 residues. V was cut by 3 bases and J by 7 bases, with 12 bases left in between. In nucleotides, the CDR3 is TGTGCCATCAGTGAAGGGGTTCTGGCTGGCTACACCTTC. Encoded protein: CAISEGVLAGYTF.

V usage is TRBV6-6 and J usage is TRBJ2-5; 11 nucleotides align to TRBD1. V shed 7 bases and J 5 bases; nucleotides not matched to a gene: 9. This CDR3 is 15 amino acids long. Germline V CDR1 and CDR2: MNHNY, SVGAGI (reference sequence). The CDR3 DNA reads as TGTGCCAGCACTCTCGGGACAGGGGGTGGCGAGACCCAGTACTTC. This translates into CASTLGTGGGETQYF.

The genes are TRBV4-2 and TRBJ2-2; TRBD2 might be the D (6 bases). Trimming stripped 0 bases from V and 8 bases from J, with 16 bases between. The CDR3 covers 16 residues. Germline V CDR1 and CDR2: LGHNA, YNFKEQ. The CDR3 nucleotides read TGTGCCAGCAGCCAAGATGGCAGCGGGCGGACGGGGGAGCTGTTTTTT. Residues: CASSQDGSGRTGELFF.

The chain uses TRBV5-1 and TRBJ1-2, with D perhaps matching TRBD1 (5 bases). This CDR3 comprises 14 residues. CDR1 and CDR2 (germline): SGHRS, YFSETQ. V was shortened by 0 bases and J by 10 bases, with 16 bases between the two germline ends. The DNA of the CDR3 is TGCGCCAGCAGCTTGGATCAGGGCATAACAACCTACACCTTC. It is translated as CASSLDQGITTYTF. The full variable domain, completed using reference TRBV5-1 and TRBJ1-2, is KAGVTQTPRYLIKTRGQQVTLSCSPISGHRSVSWYQQTPGQGLQFLFEYFSETQRNKGNFPGRFSGRQFSNSRSEMNVSTLELGDSALYLCASSLDQGITTYTFGSGTRLTVV.

The gene calls are TRBV27 and TRBJ1-6; 7 bases fit TRBD1. Trimming cost V 7 bases and J 7 bases; bases outside gene matches: 7. CDR3 length: 14 residues. Germline CDR1 and CDR2: MNHEY and SMNVEV (reference sequence). The CDR3, as DNA: TGTGCCAGCACCCGAGGGGGCATAAATTCACCCCTCCACTTT. This encodes CASTRGGINSPLHF.

The chain has TRBV9 and TRBJ2-7, with D perhaps TRBD1 (6 bases). This CDR3 is built from 14 residues. Germline CDR1 reads SGDLS; CDR2 reads YYNGEE. V dropped 2 bases and J dropped 4 bases, with 13 bases sitting between them. The CDR3 protein is CASSVTTGPYEQYF. The CDR3 region has the DNA TGTGCCAGCAGCGTCACGACAGGCCCTTACGAGCAGTACTTC.

The chain joins TRBV25-1 to TRBJ2-7, with no clear D. This CDR3 is built from 13 residues. The V end lost 5 bases, the J end lost 1 base, and 9 bases lay between the germline ends. The germline gives CDR1 MGHDK, CDR2 SYGVNS. The CDR3 loop is CASSYGPSYEQYF. CDR3 nucleotide sequence: TGTGCCAGCAGTTACGGACCTTCCTACGAGCAGTACTTC.

The V gene is TRBV6-1, the J gene TRBJ1-1, with a possible D match to TRBD1 (5 bases). The germline V gene encodes CDR1 MNHNS and CDR2 SASEGT. V was shortened by 8 bases and J by 3 bases, with 16 bases between the two germline ends. This CDR3 is 14 amino acids long. CDR3 sequence reads: CASSEDRGYTEAFF. The DNA of the CDR3 is TGTGCCAGCTCTGAAGATAGGGGCTACACTGAAGCTTTCTTT.

The chain combines TRBV7-9 with TRBJ2-3; 7 bases are shared with TRBD2. The V segment lost 0 bases and the J segment 3 bases; nucleotides outside the gene matches: 9. The CDR3 contains 17 residues. Per germline, CDR1 SEHNR and CDR2 FQNEAQ (reference sequence). CDR3 sequence: CASSLAGGPPATDTQYF. The CDR3 nucleotides read TGTGCCAGCAGCTTAGCGGGAGGGCCCCCGGCGACAGATACGCAGTATTTT.

The J gene is TRBJ2-7, the V gene TRBV28; 11 bases fit TRBD1. With 7 bases clipped from V and 3 bases from J, the junction kept 8 bases outside the gene matches. CDR1 and CDR2 from the germline V gene are MDHEN and SYDVKM. CDR3 length: 15 amino acids. The CDR3 protein is CASIARGTGGYEQYF. The CDR3, as DNA: TGTGCCAGCATCGCCAGGGGGACAGGGGGCTACGAGCAGTACTTC.